This is a list of T cell receptor beta chains from one sample in a study of CD8+ T cells in alopecia areata. Libraries were prepared by immunoSEQ multiplex PCR; TCRdb keeps only in-frame clonotypes and omits some of them. Here the sample spans about 110,000 clones, under 60% being singletons. Sequencing was done on a sample of NKG2D-low CD8+ T cells sorted from blood. These receptor sequences come from a human donor with alopecia areata. CDR3s include the opening cysteine and the closing phenylalanine or tryptophan. Fields, in order: V gene, J gene, CDR3 protein.

v_call: TRBV7-9; j_call: TRBJ2-1; cdr3_aa: CASIHSGGNEQFF
v_call: TRBV11-2; j_call: TRBJ2-3; cdr3_aa: CASSLASGPDTQYF
v_call: TRBV19; j_call: TRBJ2-7; cdr3_aa: CAAGKLHEQYF
v_call: TRBV6-6; j_call: TRBJ2-1; cdr3_aa: CASSVAGSINEQFF
v_call: TRBV28; j_call: TRBJ2-3; cdr3_aa: CASSLRYSTDTQYF
v_call: TRBV27; j_call: TRBJ2-7; cdr3_aa: CASSFVDPSGSSYEQYF
v_call: TRBV10-3; j_call: TRBJ2-7; cdr3_aa: CASGGNEQYF
v_call: TRBV13; j_call: TRBJ2-7; cdr3_aa: CASSPGLAGDEQYF
v_call: TRBV5-1; j_call: TRBJ2-7; cdr3_aa: CASSPSIGKEYF
v_call: TRBV7-9; j_call: TRBJ2-2; cdr3_aa: CASSPGQGFNTGELFF
v_call: TRBV6-5; j_call: TRBJ2-7; cdr3_aa: CASSYGTRGYEQYF
v_call: TRBV7-7; j_call: TRBJ2-3; cdr3_aa: CASSSGLAGHTDTQYF
v_call: TRBV9; j_call: TRBJ2-3; cdr3_aa: CASSAATGRDTQYF
v_call: TRBV7-9; j_call: TRBJ2-7; cdr3_aa: CASSSARTSGSYEQYF
v_call: TRBV6-5; j_call: TRBJ2-1; cdr3_aa: CASSYSRLAGEGEQFF
v_call: TRBV29-1; j_call: TRBJ2-1; cdr3_aa: CSDVSGRSNEQFF
v_call: TRBV7-2; j_call: TRBJ2-3; cdr3_aa: CASSQGTSSGDTQYF
v_call: TRBV5-1; j_call: TRBJ2-4; cdr3_aa: CASSWGFRGNWNIQYF
v_call: TRBV7-9; j_call: TRBJ2-7; cdr3_aa: CASSLVPGDEQYF
v_call: TRBV5-1; j_call: TRBJ2-2; cdr3_aa: CASKRQGTGELFF
v_call: TRBV4-1; j_call: TRBJ1-5; cdr3_aa: CASSLQPGQGDQPQHF
v_call: TRBV27; j_call: TRBJ1-2; cdr3_aa: CASSPTGTTVNGYTF
v_call: TRBV6-1; j_call: TRBJ2-5; cdr3_aa: CASSVRGSWETQYF
v_call: TRBV6-5; j_call: TRBJ1-2; cdr3_aa: CASRPRTVNYGYTF
v_call: TRBV29-1; j_call: TRBJ2-7; cdr3_aa: CSVEDRSVWSSYEQYF
v_call: TRBV7-9; j_call: TRBJ1-2; cdr3_aa: CASSPTGVEEHGYTF
v_call: TRBV7-3; j_call: TRBJ2-1; cdr3_aa: CASSLSGGPSNEQFF
v_call: TRBV19; j_call: TRBJ2-7; cdr3_aa: CATEGTSGSGSYEQYF
v_call: TRBV28; j_call: TRBJ2-5; cdr3_aa: CASSLETQYF
v_call: TRBV27; j_call: TRBJ1-5; cdr3_aa: CASSFGQSNQPQHF
v_call: TRBV5-1; j_call: TRBJ2-1; cdr3_aa: CASSWNPANEQFF
v_call: TRBV7-9; j_call: TRBJ2-2; cdr3_aa: CASTDRSSGELFF
v_call: TRBV2; j_call: TRBJ2-2; cdr3_aa: CASSGGTQKSNTGELFF
v_call: TRBV13; j_call: TRBJ1-1; cdr3_aa: CASSFDRGYTEAFF
v_call: TRBV28; j_call: TRBJ1-5; cdr3_aa: CASSLFRNQPQHF
v_call: TRBV7-2; j_call: TRBJ2-7; cdr3_aa: CASSAGTGSTYEQYF
v_call: TRBV6-5; j_call: TRBJ2-7; cdr3_aa: CASSYWPVAGADEQYF
v_call: TRBV5-6; j_call: TRBJ2-5; cdr3_aa: CASSVQGRPETQYF
v_call: TRBV7-2; j_call: TRBJ1-2; cdr3_aa: CASSPAARVNYGYTF
v_call: TRBV5-1; j_call: TRBJ2-7; cdr3_aa: CASRSLDPHPEQYF
v_call: TRBV27; j_call: TRBJ1-5; cdr3_aa: CASSPILGPQHF
v_call: TRBV4-1; j_call: TRBJ2-5; cdr3_aa: CASSHGTGQETQYF
v_call: TRBV19; j_call: TRBJ2-1; cdr3_aa: CASSIAGPNEQFF
v_call: TRBV21-1; j_call: TRBJ2-7; cdr3_aa: CASSKGRGTGIFSYEQYF
v_call: TRBV7-9; j_call: TRBJ2-7; cdr3_aa: CASSNTYEQYF
v_call: TRBV5-1; j_call: TRBJ1-1; cdr3_aa: CASSLHLESMNTEAFF
v_call: TRBV9; j_call: TRBJ2-7; cdr3_aa: CASSKNSGTLDEQYF
v_call: TRBV5-6; j_call: TRBJ2-7; cdr3_aa: CASMPGTGKYEQYF
v_call: TRBV7-6; j_call: TRBJ1-1; cdr3_aa: CASSRTGGAITEAFF
v_call: TRBV11-2; j_call: TRBJ2-5; cdr3_aa: CASSSRTSGGGETQYF